This TCR beta chain was identified in a study of blood T cell repertoires in COVID-19. Germline CDR1 and CDR2: SGDLS and YYNGEE. Trimming cost V 4 bases and J 5 bases; bases outside gene matches: 6. This CDR3 is 15 amino acids long. Using immunoSEQ multiplex PCR, the repertoire was profiled, and TCRdb retains in-frame clones only, with some absent. The sample has just under 250,000 clones; approximately 84% are singletons. Only one count was recorded for this clone. This sequence joins TRBV9 and TRBJ2-3; 11 bases agree with TRBD2. The sample comprised peripheral blood. This TCR was recovered from a woman in her 30s who had recovered from COVID-19. CDR3 DNA sequence: TGTGCCAGCAGCTTTAGCGGGGGGGTAGAAGATACGCAGTATTTT. Protein: CASSFSGGVEDTQYF.